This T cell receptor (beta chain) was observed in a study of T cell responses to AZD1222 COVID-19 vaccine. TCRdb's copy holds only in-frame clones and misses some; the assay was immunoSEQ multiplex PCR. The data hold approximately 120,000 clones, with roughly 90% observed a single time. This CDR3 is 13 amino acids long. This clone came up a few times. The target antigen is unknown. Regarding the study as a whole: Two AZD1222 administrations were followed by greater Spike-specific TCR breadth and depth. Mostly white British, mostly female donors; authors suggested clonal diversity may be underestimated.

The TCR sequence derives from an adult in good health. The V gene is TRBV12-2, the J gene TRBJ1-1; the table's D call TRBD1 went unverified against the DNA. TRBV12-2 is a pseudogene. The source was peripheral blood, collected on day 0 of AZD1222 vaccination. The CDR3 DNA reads TGTGCAAGCCTTACCGACAGGGGAAGTGAAGCTTTCTTT. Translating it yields CASLTDRGSEAFF.